This T cell receptor beta chain was sequenced for a study of cytomegalovirus exposure and HLA in healthy donors. Study outcomes and limitations: Under in vitro conditions, a few CMV-associated chains were confirmed as specific for CMV antigens. A later analysis reportedly found fewer N-insertions in an Asian-associated ancestry cluster than the roughly 680-donor mean.

With regard to this clone: Its target is unknown.

A multiplex PCR was run with 60 Vbeta primers and 13 Jbeta primers. TCRdb keeps only in-frame clones here, not all; method: immunoSEQ multiplex PCR. The sample consists of roughly 120,000 clones, around 67% of them appearing once. The V and J ends lost 6 bases and 10 bases, in that order; junction bases with no gene match: 8. The germline V gene has CDR1 SNHLY and CDR2 FYNNEI. The CDR3 totals 14 residues. This clonotype was obtained from a man aged 60-69 years in good health and CMV-seropositive. The chain combines TRBV2 with TRBJ1-6, with TRBD1 matching over 8 bases. The material sequenced was PBMCs. The CDR3 is CASRLQGVSSPLHF. The CDR3 DNA follows: TGTGCCAGCAGGCTACAGGGGGTCAGCTCACCCCTCCACTTT.